This T cell receptor (beta chain) is drawn from a study of blood T cell repertoires in COVID-19. On the study more broadly: Some COVID-19 samples were acute and others convalescent; all came from the United States, Italy and Spain. PBMCs, B-cell-depleted T cells, or T cells were the source of the cDNA or gDNA that made up the material.

Trimming cost V 3 bases and J 3 bases, with 18 bases left between them. CDR3 length: 16 amino acids. Per germline, CDR1 LGHDT and CDR2 YNNKEL (reference sequence). Original methodology: Reference gene primer amplification gave estimated nucleated cell counts. Produced via immunoSEQ multiplex PCR; TCRdb's table is partial and in-frame only. D and trimming were read from the DNA, whereas the V and J calls and clone size are those reported in that table. This table holds 75,000 to 100,000 clones, more than 65% found once. This sequence was found in an elderly woman with acute or convalescent COVID-19. This sequence joins TRBV3-1 (or the pseudogene TRBV3-2) and TRBJ2-7; maybe TRBD2 (5 bases). Sequencing used peripheral blood. For the CDR3, the DNA is TGTGCCAGCAGCCACCCCGCGGGCGCGAACCACTACGAGCAGTACGTC. It is translated as CASSHPAGANHYEQYV.